These 9 T cell receptor beta chains were all obtained from the same sample, sequenced in a study of T-cell reconstitution after alpha-beta-depleted transplantation in children. It was with unique molecular identifiers that the TCRbeta library was prepared. MiXCR, applied by TCRdb to the PCR reads, yields one record per CDR3 protein. This table has tens of thousands of distinct CDR3 sequences, roughly 6.6% appearing once. The source material was PBMCs from the stem cell graft donor, sampled from the stem cell graft. These receptor sequences come from a human donor who donated a stem cell graft to a child with acute lymphoblastic leukemia.

The table lists this clonotype with many counts. This chain connects TRBV5-1 to TRBJ1-2; 9 bases map to TRBD1. The CDR3 is 14 amino acids. CDR1 is SGHRS and CDR2 is YFSETQ in the germline V gene. Trimming at V came to 0 bases and at J to 8 bases, leaving 5 bases not matched to a gene. DNA for the CDR3: TGCGCCAGCAGCTTGGGGGACAGGGTAAACGGCTACACCTTC. It is translated as CASSLGDRVNGYTF.

This clonotype was detected ten times or more. The chain combines TRBV12-3 or TRBV12-4 with TRBJ2-1, with 7 positions matching TRBD2. After removal of 6 bases from V and 3 bases from J, the junction contained 5 bases not matched to a gene. The CDR3 covers 14 residues. The CDR3 loop is CASSLGLVYNEQFF. The CDR3 DNA reads as TGTGCCAGCAGCCTCGGACTAGTCTACAATGAGCAGTTCTTC.

Many counts were recorded for this clonotype. This chain links TRBV11-2 with TRBJ2-2; no reliable D call. CDR1 and CDR2 from the germline V gene are SGHAT and FQNNGV. V lost 1 base and J 0 bases, leaving 9 bases between the germline ends. CDR3 size: 16 residues. The CDR3 loop reads CASSLVWESNTGELFF. The CDR3, as DNA: TGTGCCAGCAGCTTAGTGTGGGAATCGAACACCGGGGAGCTGTTTTTT.

This clonotype was picked up many times. This sequence joins TRBV4-3 and TRBJ1-1; 10 positions agree with TRBD1. CDR1 is LGHNA, CDR2 YSLEER, per germline. The V segment lost 0 bases and the J segment 6 bases; nucleotides outside the gene matches: 7. This CDR3 has 16 amino acids. CDR3 bases: TGCGCCAGCAGCCAAGAAGGGCGGGGGACAGGGGCTGAAGCTTTCTTT. Protein product: CASSQEGRGTGAEAFF.

This clonotype was counted many times. J is TRBJ1-2 and V is TRBV7-2; no firm D call. This CDR3 contains 12 residues. Germline-derived CDR1 and CDR2 are SGHTA and FQGNSA. The germline V and J ends were trimmed by 5 bases and 2 bases, with 6 bases remaining between them. In DNA form, the CDR3 reads TGTGCCAGCAGCCCCGGGAACTATGGCTACACCTTC. Amino acids: CASSPGNYGYTF. The whole variable domain, filled in from reference TRBV7-2 and TRBJ1-2, reads GAGVSQSPSNKVTEKGKDVELRCDPISGHTALYWYRQSLGQGLEFLIYFQGNSAPDKSGLPSDRFSAERTGGSVSTLTIQRTQQEDSAVYLCASSPGNYGYTFGSGTRLTVV.

This clonotype occurred many times. The chain has TRBV12-3 or TRBV12-4 and TRBJ2-7; 9 bases agree with TRBD1. The CDR3 is made up of 15 amino acids. Trimming at V came to 4 bases and at J to 6 bases, leaving 10 bases not matched to a gene. The CDR3 loop reads CASSSFGTGPLEQYF. The DNA for the CDR3 is TGTGCCAGCAGTTCTTTCGGGACAGGGCCCCTCGAGCAGTACTTC.

As concerns this clonotype: Germline and junction disagree at one end, which may indicate a read error. The rearrangement uses TRBV11-2 and TRBJ2-1; 8 bases line up with TRBD1. Germline assignment: CDR1 SGHAT and CDR2 FQNNGV. This CDR3 spans 14 amino acids. CDR3 sequence reads: CSSSLDRAAHEQFF. CDR3 DNA: TGTTCCAGCAGCTTGGACAGGGCGGCACATGAGCAGTTCTTC. Using reference TRBV11-2 and TRBJ2-1 for the parts outside the CDR3, the full variable domain is EAGVAQSPRYKIIEKRQSVAFWCNPISGHATLYWYQQILGQGPKLLIQFQNNGVVDDSQLPKDRFSAERLKGVDSTLKIQPAKLEDSAVYLCSSSLDRAAHEQFFGPGTRLTVL.

V and J are TRBV29-1 and TRBJ1-3, with 12 bases matching TRBD1. Trimming at V came to 6 bases and at J to 0 bases, leaving 6 bases not matched to a gene. In germline, CDR1 is SQVTM, CDR2 ANQGSEA. The CDR3 is 16 residues long. CDR3 DNA: TGCAGCGTCGCCGGGACAGGGGGCCTCTCTGGAAACACCATATATTTT. Its protein is CSVAGTGGLSGNTIYF.

To note about this clonotype: It may be a read error: a sequence one base away is much more abundant. This chain connects TRBV12-5 to TRBJ2-5; D might be TRBD1 (6 bases). This CDR3 is built from 13 residues. CDR1 and CDR2 from the germline V gene are LGHNT and FRNRAP. The germline V and J ends were trimmed by 7 bases and 1 base, with 10 bases remaining between them. The CDR3 DNA is TGTGCTAGTGTCCAGGACAGCCAAGAGACCCAGTACTTC. It codes for CASVQDSQETQYF.